Included here is one T cell receptor beta chain sequence, with context. Its antigen is not identified. The data were taken from a study of somatic mutations in cytotoxic T cells in rheumatoid arthritis. Overall study results and limits: Patients with rheumatoid arthritis showed a slight underrepresentation of TRBV07, a finding that was never subjected to any adjustment for multiple comparisons.

This CDR3 is 18 amino acids long. TCRdb's copy holds only in-frame clones and misses some; the assay was immunoSEQ multiplex PCR. This sample has under 850 clones, with about 70% found just once. The origin of this receptor is an adult with rheumatoid arthritis. The specimen was CD8+ T cells sorted from blood. The V call is TRBV7-5, the J call TRBJ2-5; the table calls TRBD1, which could not be checked here. TRBV7-5 is a pseudogene. In nucleotides, the CDR3 is TGTGCCAGAAGCTCGGGGACAGGGGGCTTCCTTTACCAAGAGACCCAGTACTTC. Translating it yields CARSSGTGGFLYQETQYF.